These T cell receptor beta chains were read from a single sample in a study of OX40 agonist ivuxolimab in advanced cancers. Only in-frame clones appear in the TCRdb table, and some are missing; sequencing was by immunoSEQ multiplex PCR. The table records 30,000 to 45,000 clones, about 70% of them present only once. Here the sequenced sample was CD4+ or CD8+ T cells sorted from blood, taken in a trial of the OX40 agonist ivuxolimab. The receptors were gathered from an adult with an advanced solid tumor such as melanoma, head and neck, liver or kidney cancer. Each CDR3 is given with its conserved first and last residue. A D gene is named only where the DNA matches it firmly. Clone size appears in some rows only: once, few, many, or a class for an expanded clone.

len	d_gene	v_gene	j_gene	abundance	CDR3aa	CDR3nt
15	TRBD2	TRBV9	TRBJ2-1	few	CASSVSGGTYNEQFF	TGTGCCAGCAGCGTTAGCGGGGGGACCTACAATGAGCAGTTCTTC
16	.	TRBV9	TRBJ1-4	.	CASSVAGGRENEKLFF	TGTGCCAGCAGCGTAGCCGGCGGGCGCGAGAATGAAAAACTGTTTTTT
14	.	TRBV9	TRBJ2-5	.	CASSVDLAIETQYF	TGTGCCAGCAGCGTAGACCTAGCGATCGAGACCCAGTACTTC
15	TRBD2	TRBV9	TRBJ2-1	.	CASSLLSGGYNEQFF	TGTGCCAGCAGCCTTCTTTCGGGGGGGTACAATGAGCAGTTCTTC
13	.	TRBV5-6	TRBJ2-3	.	CASSLTSTDTQYF	TGTGCCAGCAGCTTGACAAGCACAGATACGCAGTATTTT
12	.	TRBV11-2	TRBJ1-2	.	CASSSLTSGYTF	TGTGCCAGCAGCTCCTTGACAAGCGGCTACACCTTC
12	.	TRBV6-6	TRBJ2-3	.	CASTDPSDTQYF	TGTGCCAGCACCGACCCCTCAGATACGCAGTATTTT
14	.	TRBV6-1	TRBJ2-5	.	CASSALAPRETQYF	TGTGCCAGCAGTGCTTTGGCCCCTAGGGAGACCCAGTACTTC
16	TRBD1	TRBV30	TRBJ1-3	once	CAWSPRGRTSGNTIYF	TGTGCCTGGAGCCCCAGGGGGCGAACCTCTGGAAACACCATATATTTT
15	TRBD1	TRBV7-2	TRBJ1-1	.	CASSLGSTGGTEAFF	TGTGCCAGCAGCTTAGGGTCGACAGGGGGCACTGAAGCTTTCTTT
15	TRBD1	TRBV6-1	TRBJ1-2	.	CASRLQLQGDYGYTF	TGTGCCAGCAGGCTTCAACTCCAGGGGGACTATGGCTACACCTTC
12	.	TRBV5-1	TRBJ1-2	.	CASSSDFYGYTF	TGCGCCAGCAGCTCAGATTTCTATGGCTACACCTTC
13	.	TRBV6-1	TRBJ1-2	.	CASSGTDNYGYTF	TGTGCCAGCAGTGGAACAGATAACTATGGCTACACCTTC
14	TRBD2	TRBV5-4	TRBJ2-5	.	CASSPGLAGETQYF	TGTGCCAGCAGCCCCGGACTAGCGGGTGAGACCCAGTACTTC
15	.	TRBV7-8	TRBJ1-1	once	CASSLGGWGSTEAFF	TGTGCCAGCAGCTTAGGAGGGTGGGGTAGCACTGAAGCTTTCTTT
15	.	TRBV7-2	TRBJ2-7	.	CASSSRASGPYEQYF	TGTGCCAGCAGCTCTAGGGCGTCTGGGCCCTACGAGCAGTACTTC
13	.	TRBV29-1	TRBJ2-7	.	CSAGGVSSYEQYF	TGCAGCGCCGGTGGGGTTAGCTCCTACGAGCAGTACTTC
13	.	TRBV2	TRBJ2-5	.	CASSDNGQETQYF	TGTGCCAGCAGTGATAACGGACAAGAGACCCAGTACTTC
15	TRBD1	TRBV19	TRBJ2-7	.	CASSRGQGRSYEQYF	TGTGCCAGTAGTAGAGGACAGGGGAGGTCCTACGAGCAGTACTTC
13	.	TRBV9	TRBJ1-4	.	CASSLRPDEKLFF	TGTGCCAGCAGCTTACGGCCGGATGAAAAACTGTTTTTT
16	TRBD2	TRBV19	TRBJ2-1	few	CASTGAGGSSYNEQFF	TGTGCCAGTACCGGAGCCGGGGGGAGCTCCTACAATGAGCAGTTCTTC
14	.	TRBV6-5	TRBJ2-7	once	CASRDTGRPYEQYF	TGTGCCAGCAGGGATACGGGACGCCCCTACGAGCAGTACTTC
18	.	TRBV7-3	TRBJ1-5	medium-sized	CASSLTAPGRVSNQPQHF	TGTGCCAGCAGCTTAACGGCCCCGGGACGTGTTAGCAATCAGCCCCAGCATTTT
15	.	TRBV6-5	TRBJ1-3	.	CASSLRGSSGNTIYF	TGTGCCAGCAGTCTCCGGGGTAGCTCTGGAAACACCATATATTTT
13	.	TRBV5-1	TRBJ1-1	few	CASSLQKNTEAFF	TGCGCCAGCAGCCTCCAGAAGAACACTGAAGCTTTCTTT
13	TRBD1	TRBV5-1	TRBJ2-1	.	CASSQDRSDEQFF	TGCGCCAGCAGCCAGGACAGGTCCGATGAGCAGTTCTTC
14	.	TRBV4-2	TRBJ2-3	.	CASSQHGVSDTQYF	TGTGCCAGCAGCCAACACGGGGTTTCAGATACGCAGTATTTT
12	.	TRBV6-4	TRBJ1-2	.	CATFSALNGYTF	TGTGCCACCTTCTCCGCCCTTAATGGCTACACCTTC
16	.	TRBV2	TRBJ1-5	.	CASSPRGASSNQPQHF	TGTGCCAGCAGTCCCAGAGGGGCTAGTAGCAATCAGCCCCAGCATTTT
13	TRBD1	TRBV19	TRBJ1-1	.	CASSIDRDSEAFF	TGTGCCAGTAGTATCGACAGGGATTCTGAAGCTTTCTTT
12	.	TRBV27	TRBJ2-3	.	CASSFRRGVQYF	TGTGCCAGCAGTTTCCGGCGGGGAGTGCAGTATTTT
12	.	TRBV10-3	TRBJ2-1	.	CAISERYNEQFF	TGTGCCATCAGTGAGCGGTACAATGAGCAGTTCTTC
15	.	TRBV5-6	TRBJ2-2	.	CASSLVQRSTGELFF	TGTGCCAGCAGCTTGGTGCAGCGGAGCACCGGGGAGCTGTTTTTT
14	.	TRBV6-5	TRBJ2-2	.	CASSYGGNTGELFF	TGTGCCAGCAGTTACGGGGGGAACACCGGGGAGCTGTTTTTT
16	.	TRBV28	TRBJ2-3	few	CASSTHGFGSTDTQYF	TGTGCCAGCAGTACCCACGGGTTTGGGAGCACAGATACGCAGTATTTT
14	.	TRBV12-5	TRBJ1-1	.	CASGTLTGVTEAFF	TGTGCTAGTGGAACACTCACAGGAGTCACTGAAGCTTTCTTT
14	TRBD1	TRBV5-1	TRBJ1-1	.	CASSLMSGGDVAFF	TGCGCCAGCAGCTTGATGTCAGGGGGGGATGTAGCTTTCTTT
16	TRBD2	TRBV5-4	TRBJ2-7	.	CASSLKGRGGLHEQYF	TGTGCCAGCAGCTTGAAGGGACGGGGGGGCCTCCACGAGCAGTACTTC
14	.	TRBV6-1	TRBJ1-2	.	CASSATRAQTGYTF	TGTGCCAGCAGTGCCACTAGGGCCCAGACTGGCTACACCTTC
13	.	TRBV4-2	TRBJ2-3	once	CASSQELADTQYF	TGTGCCAGCAGCCAAGAATTGGCAGATACGCAGTATTTT